Described below is a single T cell receptor beta chain sequence and its context. Produced via immunoSEQ multiplex PCR; TCRdb's table is partial and in-frame only. The top ten hold over 35% of the sample, which has some 5,000 clones, roughly 90% seen once. Germline lookup yields CDR1 MNHNS and CDR2 SASEGT. Trimming removed 0 bases from V and 2 bases from J, with 3 bases in between. This CDR3 comprises 13 residues. These data originate in a study of OX40 agonist ivuxolimab in advanced cancers. Sample: CD4+ or CD8+ T cells sorted from blood, taken in a trial of the OX40 agonist ivuxolimab. J is TRBJ2-3 and V is TRBV6-1, with D unresolved. This TCR derives from an adult with an advanced solid tumor such as melanoma, head and neck, liver or kidney cancer. This chain's CDR3 is CASSEAYTDTQYF. The CDR3 DNA sequence: TGTGCCAGCAGTGAAGCGTACACAGATACGCAGTATTTT.